This T cell receptor (beta chain) was profiled in a study of cytomegalovirus exposure and HLA in healthy donors. Findings of the study overall: Published work reported that the classifier diagnosed cytomegalovirus status with high specificity and sensitivity. According to the study, roughly 160 TCR beta chains were cytomegalovirus-associated. The tendency of first-cohort TCR clusters to co-occur in the 100 to 150 validation repertoires was identified by a subsequent analysis.

The validation cohort, a group of 130 or so subjects, included the donors and was separate from the roughly 600-subject first cohort. The assay was immunoSEQ multiplex PCR, and TCRdb's table has in-frame clones only and misses some. The sample shows around 350,000 clones, 75% to 90% of them seen only once. Comments on this clone: Its antigen remains unidentified.

The ends were cut back, 0 bases at V and 3 bases at J, with 12 bases in the middle. The CDR3 sequence is 15 residues long. The germline V gene has CDR1 SNHLY and CDR2 FYNNEI. This sequence originates from a woman aged 18-35 years in good health and CMV-seronegative. Sequenced sample: PBMCs. The chain employs TRBV2 and TRBJ2-7, with D maybe TRBD1 (6 bases). The CDR3 is CASSEALHRDYEQYF. The CDR3 DNA sequence: TGTGCCAGCAGTGAAGCGCTTCACAGGGACTACGAGCAGTACTTC.